This T cell receptor (beta chain) is drawn from a study of Ad26.COV2.S vaccination and SARS-CoV-2 variants. Study overall: The study gave Ad26.COV2.S intramuscularly, once or twice 56 days apart.

Treatment described: roughly 18 received Ad26.COV2.S at low or high dose, single or two shots; several received placebo; per-sample allocation not given. Sampling happened 63 days after the first vaccine or placebo injection. Aged 18-55 years, donor was enrolled in Boston in about 2020. CDR1 MDHEN and CDR2 SYDVKM come from the germline V gene. CDR3 length: 14 amino acids. V shed 6 bases and J 2 bases; nucleotides not matched to a gene: 5. Here immunoSEQ multiplex PCR was the method, and the copy in TCRdb shows in-frame clones only, minus some. The profile covers a few hundred thousand clones, with less than 95% appearing a single time and about 4.5% taken by the ten largest.

The sequenced sample was peripheral blood, obtained in a trial of Ad26.COV2.S vaccine versus placebo. V and J are TRBV28 and TRBJ2-7; 9 bases are shared with TRBD1. The clonotype was recovered from a person aged 18-65 years who received the Ad26.COV2.S COVID-19 vaccine or a placebo. The CDR3 loop reads CASRTQGAPYEQYF. For the CDR3, the DNA is TGTGCCAGCAGGACACAGGGGGCCCCCTACGAGCAGTACTTC. Full variable domain (rest looked up from reference TRBV28 and TRBJ2-7): DVKVTQSSRYLVKRTGEKVFLECVQDMDHENMFWYRQDPGLGLRLIYFSYDVKMKEKGDIPEGYSVSREKKERFSLILESASTNQTSMYLCASRTQGAPYEQYFGPGTRLTVT.